This T cell receptor (beta chain) was identified in a study of beta chain features in type 1 diabetes. Findings and limits, study-wide: Within the patient group, naive, central memory and Treg TCRB repertoires appeared more similar to each other than within healthy donors. Moderate but significant shortening of TCRB CDR3s was recorded in all four CD4+ subsets from Type 1 diabetes patients.

About this clone: Its antigen is not known.

cDNA synthesis used the whole RNA isolate, giving expressed TCRB sequences. This table comes from immunoSEQ multiplex PCR, and its TCRdb copy is limited to in-frame clones, with some not included. The sample has approximately 600,000 clones, 12% seen once. The CDR3 spans 17 residues. V lost 3 bases and J lost 0, with 18 bases in between. The germline gives CDR1 SGHVS, CDR2 FQNEAQ. This chain links TRBV7-8 with TRBJ2-7, with D perhaps TRBD1 (5 bases). Sample: naive CD4+ T cells from blood. The TCR originated in a man aged 30-40 years with type 1 diabetes. The CDR3 loop reads CASSFLSGARSSYEQYF. The CDR3 region has the DNA TGTGCCAGCAGCTTCCTAAGTGGGGCACGAAGCTCCTACGAGCAGTACTTC. The full variable domain, completed using reference TRBV7-8 and TRBJ2-7, is GAGVSQSPRYKVAKRGQDVALRCDPISGHVSLFWYQQALGQGPEFLTYFQNEAQLDKSGLPSDRFFAERPEGSVSTLKIQRTQQEDSAVYLCASSFLSGARSSYEQYFGPGTRLTVT.